The clone carrying this T cell receptor beta chain was detected only once. Its target is not known. This record comes from a study of T cell responses to AZD1222 COVID-19 vaccine. Method: immunoSEQ multiplex PCR; TCRdb's copy keeps in-frame clones and lacks some. The sample lists around 120,000 clones; 75% to 90% were seen once. Study results and caveats: Clonal diversity may have been underestimated, and the donors were mostly white British, with more females than males. Repertoires were obtained only post-peak T cell response.

This clonotype was obtained from an adult in good health. This sample comprised peripheral blood, obtained on day 0 of MenACWY control vaccination.

This CDR3 is CASSQDGRDSNKNIQYF. CDR3 sequence (DNA): TGTGCCAGCAGCCAAGATGGAAGGGACAGCAACAAAAACATTCAGTACTTC. The gene calls are TRBV4-2 and TRBJ2-4; 7 bases align to TRBD1. This CDR3 contains 17 residues. Unmatched junction bases numbered 8, after V lost 0 bases and J lost 3 bases. Germline V gives CDR1 LGHNA, CDR2 YNFKEQ.